One and the same sample provided the 26 T cell receptor beta chains below, sequenced in a study of human T cells and chemical hapten exposure (dated by TCRdb to about 2021). Libraries came from RACE. Sequencing instrument: NextSeq 500. TCRdb applied fastp at Q25 and MiXCR to the public reads, then kept only in-frame beta chains. Every CDR3 protein is listed once, alongside the most common genes and DNA of its rows. Recorded for this sample are some 57,000 distinct CDR3 sequences; more than 9% of them occurred a single time. Roughly 10% of the sample is held by the ten biggest clonotypes. This sample's time point label indicates: pre-sensitization, week 0. The meaning of the sample's treatment or condition label: therapeutic diphenylcyclopropenone sensitization with weekly scalp DPC. Total RNA was isolated from unfractionated whole blood collected in Tempus Blood RNA tubes. Specimen: whole blood, collected in connection with sensitization to the hapten diphenylcyclopropenone (DPC). These receptors were taken from a woman in her thirties with alopecia areata. Some clones in this sample may be carry-over from other donors' samples.

V is TRBV27 and J is TRBJ2-1, with unresolved D. V lost 3 bases and J 5 bases, leaving 8 bases between the germline ends. Germline-derived CDR1 and CDR2 are MNHEY and SMNVEV (reference sequence). This CDR3 comprises 13 residues. CDR3 loop: CASSFDEDNEQFF. In DNA, the CDR3 is TGTGCCAGCAGTTTTGATGAGGACAATGAGCAGTTCTTC.

This clonotype was counted only a few times. The chain links TRBV12-3 or TRBV12-4 to TRBJ1-1; 7 bases map to TRBD1. CDR3 size: 15 residues. J lost 5 bases, V lost 6 bases, and 12 bases had no gene match. CDR3 coding DNA: TGTGCCAGCAGACCACAAGGACAGGCGGGGACTGAAGCTTTCTTT. Its protein is CASRPQGQAGTEAFF.

As concerns this clonotype: The junction does not match germline at one end; this may be a read error. The genes are TRBV12-3 or TRBV12-4 and TRBJ1-1; D uncertain. The CDR3 is 13 amino acids. CDR3 amino acids: CASSVASNTEAFF. CDR3 sequence (DNA): TGTGCCAGCAGTGTAGCATCGAACACTGAAGCTTTCTTT.

This clonotype occurred many times. The gene calls are TRBV5-1 and TRBJ2-3; TRBD2 matches 11 bases. The CDR3 extends over 16 amino acids. Germline loops: CDR1 SGHRS, CDR2 YFSETQ. The junction had 10 bases not matched to a gene; V was cut back by 4 bases and J by 6 bases. The CDR3 loop is CASSRSSGGPGDTQYF. CDR3 bases: TGCGCCAGCAGCAGGTCTAGCGGGGGGCCGGGGGATACGCAGTATTTT.

This clonotype has just a few counts. The chain employs TRBV20-1 and TRBJ1-6; weak D call: TRBD1 (6 bases). Between the trimmed V and J ends, which lost 8 bases and 5 bases, there was a span of 22 bases. CDR3 length equals 16 residues. Germline V CDR1 and CDR2: DFQATT, SNEGSKA (reference sequence). The CDR3 DNA reads as TGCAGTCACAAAGGACAGCAACGTATCCATAATTCACCCCTCCACTTT. Translating it yields CSHKGQQRIHNSPLHF.

The V and J genes are TRBV7-6 and TRBJ1-5; TRBD1 is a possible D gene (5 bases). CDR3 length: 13 amino acids. The ends were cut back, 5 bases at V and 7 bases at J, with 12 bases in the middle. The germline V gene has CDR1 SGHVS and CDR2 FNYEAQ. DNA of the CDR3: TGTGCCAGCAGCACCAGGGTGGACCAGCCCCAGCATTTT. This gives the protein CASSTRVDQPQHF.

This clonotype was observed many times. The chain uses TRBV27 and TRBJ2-7, with a tentative D call TRBD2 (6 bases). Germline V CDR1 and CDR2: MNHEY, SMNVEV (reference sequence). Trimming shortened V by 5 bases and J by 4 bases, and 12 bases separated the two germline ends. The CDR3 extends over 13 amino acids. DNA of the CDR3: TGTGCCAGCAGTCCCCGGGCGGGGTACGAGCAGTACTTC. This sequence encodes CASSPRAGYEQYF.

The rearrangement joins TRBV6-5 to TRBJ2-3; 10 bases match TRBD2. With 5 bases clipped from V and 5 bases from J, the junction kept 4 bases outside the gene matches. The CDR3 runs to 14 residues. In germline, CDR1 is MNHEY, CDR2 SVGAGI. The CDR3 loop is CASSSGGAIDTQYF. The CDR3 DNA follows: TGTGCCAGCAGTAGCGGGGGGGCCATAGATACGCAGTATTTT.

The rearrangement uses TRBV11-2 and TRBJ2-3; 11 bases are a match to TRBD2. In germline, CDR1 is SGHAT, CDR2 FQNNGV. V gave up 5 bases and J gave up 5 bases; unmatched junction bases: 9. The CDR3 contains 16 residues. The DNA of the CDR3 is TGTGCCAGCAGCCACATAGCGGGGGGGCTCAGAGATACGCAGTATTTT. As protein: CASSHIAGGLRDTQYF.

This clonotype appeared a few times. CDR3 sequence: CASSEWGAGYTF. The CDR3 DNA reads as TGTGCCAGCAGTGAGTGGGGGGCTGGCTACACCTTC. The V gene is TRBV2, the J gene TRBJ1-2; D may be TRBD1 (6 bases). This CDR3 region has 12 residues. V lost 3 bases to trimming and J lost 7 bases, with 9 bases between them. CDR1 and CDR2 from the germline V gene are SNHLY and FYNNEI.

This clonotype was counted between two and nine times. The chain employs TRBV4-1 and TRBJ2-4; 11 bases are shared with TRBD2. The CDR3 has 18 residues. The V and J ends lost 1 base and 0 bases, in that order; junction bases with no gene match: 5. Germline CDR1 reads MGHRA; CDR2 reads YSYEKL. The CDR3: CASSQGLAGGIAKNIQYF. The CDR3 DNA sequence: TGCGCCAGCAGCCAAGGGCTAGCGGGGGGTATAGCCAAAAACATTCAGTACTTC.

This chain uses TRBV6-2 or TRBV6-3 with TRBJ2-7, with no clear D. CDR3 length: 15 residues. CDR1 is MNHEY, CDR2 SVGEGT, per germline. The V and J ends lost 1 base and 1 base respectively, with 11 bases between them. The CDR3 bases are TGTGCCAGCAGTTACTATCTCCCTCGGTCCTACGAGCAGTACTTC. This sequence encodes CASSYYLPRSYEQYF.

The gene calls are TRBV6-2 or TRBV6-3 and TRBJ2-3; tentative D call: TRBD2 (6 bases). Germline CDR1 is MNHEY and CDR2 is SVGEGT. CDR3 length: 15 residues. The V end was cut by 1 base, the J end by 2 bases, with 10 bases between. The CDR3 loop reads CASSYWRGPTDTQYF. For the CDR3, the DNA is TGTGCCAGCAGTTACTGGCGGGGCCCCACAGATACGCAGTATTTT.

The CDR3 region has the DNA TGTGCCAGCAGCCCCGGACAGGGGCATAATGAAAAACTGTTTTTT. Translated: CASSPGQGHNEKLFF. The chain uses TRBV7-6 and TRBJ1-4, with 9 bases identical to TRBD1. V lost 5 bases to trimming and J lost 4 bases; unmatched junction nucleotides: 5. The CDR3 is 15 residues long. The germline V gene encodes CDR1 SGHVS and CDR2 FNYEAQ. The full variable domain, rest sourced from reference TRBV7-6 and TRBJ1-4, is GAGVSQSPRYKVTKRGQDVALRCDPISGHVSLYWYRQALGQGPEFLTYFNYEAQQDKSGLPNDRFSAERPEGSISTLTIQRTEQRDSAMYRCASSPGQGHNEKLFFGSGTQLSVL.

The V call is TRBV28, the J call TRBJ2-3, with D possibly TRBD1 on 6 matching bases. V lost 5 bases, J lost 4 bases, and 19 bases lay in between. This CDR3 region has 16 residues. CDR1 and CDR2 (germline): MDHEN, SYDVKM. CDR3 bases: TGTGCCAGCAGTGCAGCAGGGGCCCGGGTTCCAGATACGCAGTATTTT. Residues: CASSAAGARVPDTQYF.

The chain recombines TRBV28 with TRBJ2-3; 12 nucleotides match TRBD2. Germline CDR1 reads MDHEN; CDR2 reads SYDVKM. The CDR3 length is 17 residues. Trimming cost V 5 bases and J 1 base; bases outside gene matches: 7. Here the CDR3 DNA reads TGTGCCAGCAGTCTAGCGGGGGGGGCGTTTGGCACAGATACGCAGTATTTT. It yields the protein CASSLAGGAFGTDTQYF.

This clonotype was seen a few times. The rearrangement joins TRBV18 to TRBJ1-1, with D unresolved. V lost 1 base and J lost 0, with 6 bases in between. The CDR3 loop spans 14 amino acids. Per germline, CDR1 KGHSH and CDR2 LQKENI. The CDR3 is CASSPLDLNTEAFF. The CDR3 DNA reads as TGTGCCAGCTCACCACTCGACCTGAACACTGAAGCTTTCTTT.

This clonotype was seen many times. This chain connects TRBV7-9 to TRBJ1-1; 9 nucleotides match TRBD1. CDR3 length equals 17 residues. Germline trimming cut 5 bases from V and 4 bases from J; bases unmatched to any gene: 14. Germline V CDR1 and CDR2: SEHNR, FQNEAQ (reference sequence). CDR3 in DNA: TGTGCCAGCAGCCCAAGCTTATCTGGGACAGGGACCACTGAAGCTTTCTTT. Translation: CASSPSLSGTGTTEAFF. Drawing the rest from reference TRBV7-9 and TRBJ1-1, the complete variable domain is DTGVSQNPRHKITKRGQNVTFRCDPISEHNRLYWYRQTLGQGPEFLTYFQNEAQLEKSRLLSDRFSAERPKGSFSTLEIQRTEQGDSAMYLCASSPSLSGTGTTEAFFGQGTRLTVV.

This clonotype has just a few counts. V usage is TRBV12-3 or TRBV12-4 and J usage is TRBJ2-4, with D perhaps TRBD2 (6 bases). V lost 3 bases and J lost 0, with 9 bases in between. CDR3 length: 15 amino acids. The CDR3 here is CASSFAGIAKNIQYF. CDR3 in DNA: TGTGCCAGCAGTTTTGCGGGGATAGCCAAAAACATTCAGTACTTC.

DNA for the CDR3: TGTGCCAGCAGTTACTTACGAAAAGGACAGGATAGGGATGAGCAGTTCTTC. Protein product: CASSYLRKGQDRDEQFF. The genes are TRBV6-2 or TRBV6-3 and TRBJ2-1; TRBD1 matches at 7 bases. Trimming removed 1 base from V and 8 bases from J; junction bases left unmatched: 14. The CDR3 runs 17 residues. Germline V lookup: CDR1 MNHEY, CDR2 SVGEGT.

This clonotype was counted many times. The chain recombines TRBV29-1 with TRBJ2-1; TRBD2 matches 11 bases. This CDR3 region has 14 residues. Germline V gene sequence: CDR1 SQVTM, CDR2 ANQGSEA. V lost 6 bases, J lost 6 bases, and 7 bases stayed unmatched. The CDR3, as DNA: TGCAGCGTCTCTAGCGGGGGGCCTGCCAATGAGCAGTTCTTC. Its translation is CSVSSGGPANEQFF.

This clonotype turned up a few times. The chain recombines TRBV5-1 with TRBJ2-7; TRBD2 is a possible D gene (5 bases). The CDR3 has 15 amino acids. V lost 1 base, J lost 6 bases, and 17 bases lay in between. CDR1 and CDR2 (germline): SGHRS, YFSETQ. In DNA, the CDR3 is TGCGCCAGCAGCTTGCTGGGCGGGCCCGCTGGCGAGCAGTACTTC. Residues: CASSLLGGPAGEQYF.

The rearrangement uses TRBV12-3 or TRBV12-4 and TRBJ1-2; no firm D call. Trimming stripped 6 bases from V and 0 bases from J, with 11 bases between. The CDR3 loop spans 14 amino acids. The CDR3 DNA reads as TGTGCCAGCAGGGCGCCGGGTCCTAACTATGGCTACACCTTC. It specifies CASRAPGPNYGYTF.

In this sample, this clonotype turned up a few times. V usage is TRBV24-1 and J usage is TRBJ1-6; tentative D call: TRBD1 (6 bases). The CDR3 sequence is 16 residues long. The germline gives CDR1 KGHDR, CDR2 SFDVKD. V lost 2 bases, J lost 6 bases, and 13 bases lay in between. The CDR3 here is CATSDSHGGPNSPLHF. CDR3 DNA: TGTGCCACCAGTGATTCGCATGGGGGCCCTAATTCACCCCTCCACTTT.

The genes are TRBV4-1 and TRBJ2-3; D perhaps matches TRBD2 (6 bases). V shed 11 bases and J shed 8 bases, with 26 bases lying between them. CDR3 length: 15 amino acids. Germline V gene lookup returns CDR1 MGHRA and CDR2 YSYEKL. The CDR3 sequence is CARHPPGRDGGTQYF. The CDR3 DNA reads as TGCGCCCGCCATCCCCCGGGCCGCGACGGGGGTACGCAGTATTTT.

The chain links TRBV5-1 to TRBJ2-5; no clear D gene. Germline loops: CDR1 SGHRS, CDR2 YFSETQ. The CDR3 totals 15 residues. V lost 0 bases and J lost 2, with 11 bases in between. DNA of the CDR3: TGCGCCAGCAGCTTGGATCGGACGGATCAAGAGACCCAGTACTTC. It yields the protein CASSLDRTDQETQYF.